What follows are 8 T cell receptor beta chains derived from one specimen sequenced in a study of early T cells in non-severe SARS-CoV-2 infection. TCRdb analysed the 5' RACE reads with MiXCR anew, one entry per CDR3 protein. The repertoire consists of tens of thousands of distinct CDR3 sequences, with about 10% occurring once and the leading ten covering roughly 4.5%. Sample: whole blood. Source of these receptors: an adult who was a healthcare worker with PCR-confirmed SARS-CoV-2 infection or an uninfected control (not recorded which).

CDR3 region: CASSYPTSGSRNEQFF. CDR3 nucleotides: TGTGCCAGCAGTTACCCGACTAGCGGGAGTCGTAATGAGCAGTTCTTC. The V call is TRBV6-2 or TRBV6-3, the J call TRBJ2-1; TRBD2 aligns across 12 bases. Germline V lookup: CDR1 MNHEY, CDR2 SVGEGT. V shed 2 bases, J shed 7 bases, and the junction held 6 bases outside the gene matches. The CDR3 runs 16 residues.

This CDR3 reads CASGTSQYF. CDR3 in DNA: TGTGCCAGCGGGACTTCGCAGTATTTT. The rearrangement joins TRBV6-6 to TRBJ2-3; TRBD2 is a possible D gene (6 bases). The CDR3 extends over 9 amino acids. Germline values: CDR1 MNHNY, CDR2 SVGAGI (reference sequence). Trimming stripped 8 bases from V and 10 bases from J, with 7 bases between.

The genes are TRBV10-3 and TRBJ2-1; 12 bases map to TRBD1. This CDR3 spans 15 amino acids. Trimming cost V 5 bases and J 6 bases; bases outside gene matches: 5. Per germline, CDR1 ENHRY and CDR2 SYGVKD. CDR3 loop: CAISSGQGAGNEQFF. The CDR3 nucleotides are TGTGCCATCAGTTCGGGACAGGGGGCTGGCAATGAGCAGTTCTTC.

This clonotype has ten or more counts. The chain employs TRBV18 and TRBJ1-5, with a possible D match to TRBD1 (5 bases). V was pared by 3 bases and J by 4 bases, with 10 bases between. Germline V gives CDR1 KGHSH, CDR2 LQKENI. The CDR3 totals 14 residues. The CDR3 DNA reads as TGTGCCAGCTCACCCCTAGGGGTGAATCAGCCCCAGCATTTT. This gives the protein CASSPLGVNQPQHF.

This clonotype occurred many times. The chain joins TRBV12-5 to TRBJ2-5; D might be TRBD1 (6 bases). CDR3 length equals 14 residues. Trimming left V 6 bases short and J 0 bases short, with 11 bases between. Germline lookup yields CDR1 LGHNT and CDR2 FRNRAP. The DNA for the CDR3 is TGTGCTAGTGGCACAGACAGGCACCAAGAGACCCAGTACTTC. Translation: CASGTDRHQETQYF.

This clonotype was detected a few times. This rearrangement joins TRBV4-2 to TRBJ2-5; TRBD2 aligns across 11 bases. J was trimmed by 4 bases and V by 0 bases; bases with no gene match: 7. In germline, CDR1 is LGHNA, CDR2 YNFKEQ. The CDR3 has 17 amino acids. CDR3 nucleotide sequence: TGTGCCAGCAGCCAAGATCTCCGGCTAGCGGGAGGAGAGACCCAGTACTTC. It is translated as CASSQDLRLAGGETQYF.

The chain couples TRBV12-3 or TRBV12-4 to TRBJ2-7; D uncertain. The CDR3 is 15 amino acids. Trimming shortened V by 0 bases and J by 0 bases, and 9 bases separated the two germline ends. The CDR3 region has the DNA TGTGCCAGCAGTTTAGCTGGCGGAAACTCCTACGAGCAGTACTTC. Translating gives CASSLAGGNSYEQYF.

In this sample, this clonotype turned up many times. V usage is TRBV11-3 and J usage is TRBJ2-2; D unresolved. Germline V lookup: CDR1 SGHNT, CDR2 YENEEA. This CDR3 has 13 residues. Trimming pared 2 bases from V and 5 bases from J, leaving 6 bases between. As DNA, the CDR3 is TGTGCCAGCAGCTTAAGCGCGACCGGGGAGCTGTTTTTT. It yields the protein CASSLSATGELFF.